This paragraph reports one TCR beta chain. Its antigen remains unknown. The data were obtained in a study of cytomegalovirus exposure and HLA in healthy donors. Study findings and constraints: Reports showed the classifier diagnosing cytomegalovirus status with high specificity and sensitivity.

The CDR3 spans 14 residues. Looked up from germline, CDR1 is MNHEY and CDR2 is SVGAGI. J was trimmed by 10 bases and V by 2 bases; bases with no gene match: 10. This PCR relied on a set of 60 Vbeta primers and 13 Jbeta primers. Using immunoSEQ multiplex PCR, the repertoire was profiled, and TCRdb retains in-frame clones only, with some absent. The data contain approximately 180,000 clones, 9.5% to 15% of them singletons. Donors consisted of healthy bone marrow donors. The TCR comes from a middle-aged man in good health and CMV-seropositive. The sequenced sample was PBMCs. The gene calls are TRBV6-5 and TRBJ1-1, with 7 bases matching TRBD1. CDR3 amino acids: CASSYPGQANAAFF. CDR3 coding DNA: TGTGCCAGCAGTTACCCCGGACAGGCTAATGCAGCTTTCTTT.